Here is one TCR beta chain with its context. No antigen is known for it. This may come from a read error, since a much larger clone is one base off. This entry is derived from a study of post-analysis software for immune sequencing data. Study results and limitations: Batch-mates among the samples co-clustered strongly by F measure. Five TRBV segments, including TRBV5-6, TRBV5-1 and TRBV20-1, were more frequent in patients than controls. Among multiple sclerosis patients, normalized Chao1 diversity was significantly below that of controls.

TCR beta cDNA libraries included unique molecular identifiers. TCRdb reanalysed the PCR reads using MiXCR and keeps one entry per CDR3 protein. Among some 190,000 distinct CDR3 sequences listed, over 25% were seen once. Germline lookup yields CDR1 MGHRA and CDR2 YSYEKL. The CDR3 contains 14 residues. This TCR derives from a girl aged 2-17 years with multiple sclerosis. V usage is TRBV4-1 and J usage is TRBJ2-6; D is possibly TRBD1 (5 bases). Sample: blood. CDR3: CASCPQAGANVRTF. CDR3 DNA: TGCGCCAGCTGCCCCCAGGCTGGGGCCAACGTCCGGACTTTC.